A selection of T cell receptor beta chains follows, all from one sample in a study of blood T cell repertoires in COVID-19. The assay was immunoSEQ multiplex PCR, and TCRdb's table has in-frame clones only and misses some. The profile shows a few hundred thousand clones, around 86% of them singletons. The sequenced sample was peripheral blood. These receptors all stem from a young man who had recovered from COVID-19. Each CDR3 is given with its conserved first and last residue. Where a row states a size, it is once, few, many or the class of an expanded clone; other rows omit it.

TRBJ2-3,.,TRBV5-6,CASSLWSGPGWDTQYF
TRBJ2-2,.,TRBV19,CASSIGWGGRTGELFF
TRBJ1-4,.,TRBV7-9,CASSLTGSTNEKLFF
TRBJ1-2,.,TRBV6-5,CASSWGQGARGYTF
TRBJ2-5,.,TRBV7-8,CASRPRGRGGVQETQYF
TRBJ1-6,few,TRBV19,CASREQAPNSPLHF
TRBJ2-5,.,TRBV6-2/TRBV6-3,CASSYSVEGRETQYF
TRBJ2-6,.,TRBV5-4,CASSPDSSGANVLTF
TRBJ2-3,.,TRBV5-1,CASSQIPGTGVNTDTQYF
TRBJ2-1,.,TRBV27,CASSYVLDPIGEQFF
TRBJ1-4,.,TRBV6-6,CASSRGQGFEKLFF
TRBJ2-1,.,TRBV4-1,CASSQGGLVNEQFF
TRBJ1-3,.,TRBV15,CATSRGQGAGNTIYF
TRBJ2-6,.,TRBV6-4,CASSDLGQGYSGANVLTF
TRBJ2-5,.,TRBV7-6,CASSPAGASGGRETQYF
TRBJ2-5,.,TRBV7-2,CASSFRGEETQYF
TRBJ1-2,.,TRBV5-6,CASSLRGTGQSYGYTF
TRBJ1-6,few,TRBV7-3,CASSLSGTERSPLHF
TRBJ2-3,.,TRBV6-5,CASSARGGTDTQYF
TRBJ1-1,.,TRBV28,CASSLGGQGASAFF
TRBJ2-5,.,TRBV7-9,CASSLGTGRETQYF
TRBJ1-6,.,TRBV6-5,CASGNRGNSPLHF
TRBJ1-2,.,TRBV29-1,CSVEDANGYTF
TRBJ2-7,few,TRBV5-6,CASSLLWGPSSYEQYF
TRBJ1-4,.,TRBV5-4,CASSLDRGLGEKLFF
TRBJ1-1,.,TRBV6-5,CASTEGSNTEAFF
TRBJ1-4,.,TRBV7-9,CASSLAPGGEKLFF
TRBJ1-2,.,TRBV20-1,CSARVPNGYTF
TRBJ2-5,few,TRBV5-4,CASSPGLHKETQYF
TRBJ2-2,once,TRBV13,CASSSRDRTTRGELFF
TRBJ2-1,few,TRBV7-3,CASSLGGRVTYNEQFF
TRBJ2-7,few,TRBV6-1,CASSEARTKLAPYEQYF
TRBJ1-1,.,TRBV6-5,CASRKTDSREAFF